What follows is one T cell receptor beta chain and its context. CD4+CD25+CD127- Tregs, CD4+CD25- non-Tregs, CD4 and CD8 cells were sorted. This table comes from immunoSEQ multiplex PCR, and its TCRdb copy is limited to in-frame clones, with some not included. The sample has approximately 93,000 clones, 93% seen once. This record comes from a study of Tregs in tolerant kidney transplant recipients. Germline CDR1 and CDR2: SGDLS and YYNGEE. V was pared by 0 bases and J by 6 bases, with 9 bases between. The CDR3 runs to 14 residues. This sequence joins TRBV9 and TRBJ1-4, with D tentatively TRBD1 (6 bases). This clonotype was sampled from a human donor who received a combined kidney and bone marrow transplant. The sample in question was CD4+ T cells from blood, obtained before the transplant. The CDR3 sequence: CASSVESGDEKLFF. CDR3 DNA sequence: TGTGCCAGCAGCGTAGAGTCAGGGGATGAAAAACTGTTTTTT. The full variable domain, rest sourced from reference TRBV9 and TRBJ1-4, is DSGVTQTPKHLITATGQRVTLRCSPRSGDLSVYWYQQSLDQGLQFLIQYYNGEERAKGNILERFSAQQFPDLHSELNLSSLELGDSALYFCASSVESGDEKLFFGSGTQLSVL.